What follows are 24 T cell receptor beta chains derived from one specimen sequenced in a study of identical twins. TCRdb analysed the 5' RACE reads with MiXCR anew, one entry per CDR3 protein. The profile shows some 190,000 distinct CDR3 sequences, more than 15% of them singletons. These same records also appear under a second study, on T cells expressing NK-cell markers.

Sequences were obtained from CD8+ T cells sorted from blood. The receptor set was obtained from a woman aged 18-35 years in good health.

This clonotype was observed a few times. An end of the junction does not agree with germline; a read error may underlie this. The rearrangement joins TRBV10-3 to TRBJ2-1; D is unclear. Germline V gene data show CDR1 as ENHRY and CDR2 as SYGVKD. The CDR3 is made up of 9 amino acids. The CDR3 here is CAIGDEQFF. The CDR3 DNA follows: TGTGCCATCGGTGATGAGCAGTTCTTC.

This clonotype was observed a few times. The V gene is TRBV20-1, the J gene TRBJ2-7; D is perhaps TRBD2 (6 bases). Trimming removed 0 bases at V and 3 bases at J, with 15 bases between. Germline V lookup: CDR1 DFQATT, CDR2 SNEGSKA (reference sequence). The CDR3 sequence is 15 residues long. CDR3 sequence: CSARDRGTDFYEQYF. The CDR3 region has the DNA TGCAGTGCTAGAGATAGAGGGACTGATTTCTACGAGCAGTACTTC.

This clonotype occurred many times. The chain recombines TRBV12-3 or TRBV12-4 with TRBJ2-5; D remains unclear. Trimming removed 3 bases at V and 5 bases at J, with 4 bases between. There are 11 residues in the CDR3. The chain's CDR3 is CASSFGETQYF. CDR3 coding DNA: TGTGCCAGCAGTTTTGGGGAGACCCAGTACTTC.

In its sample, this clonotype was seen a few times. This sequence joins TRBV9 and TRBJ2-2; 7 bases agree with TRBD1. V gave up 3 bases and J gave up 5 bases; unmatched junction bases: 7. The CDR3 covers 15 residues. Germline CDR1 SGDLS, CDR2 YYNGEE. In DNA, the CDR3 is TGTGCCAGCAGCGCTACCGGGACAGTTACCGGGGAGCTGTTTTTT. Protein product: CASSATGTVTGELFF.

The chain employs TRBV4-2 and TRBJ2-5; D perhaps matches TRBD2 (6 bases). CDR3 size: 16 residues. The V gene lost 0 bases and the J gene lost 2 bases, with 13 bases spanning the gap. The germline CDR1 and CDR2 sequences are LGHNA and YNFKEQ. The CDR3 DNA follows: TGTGCCAGCAGCCAAGAGGAGGGGAGCCCACAAGAGACCCAGTACTTC. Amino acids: CASSQEEGSPQETQYF.

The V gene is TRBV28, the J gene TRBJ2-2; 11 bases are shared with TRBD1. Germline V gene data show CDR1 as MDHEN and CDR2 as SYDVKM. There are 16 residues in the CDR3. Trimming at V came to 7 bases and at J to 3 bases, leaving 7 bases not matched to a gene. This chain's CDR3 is CASTPTGQGDTGELFF. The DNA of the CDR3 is TGTGCCAGCACTCCTACGGGACAGGGGGACACCGGGGAGCTGTTTTTT.

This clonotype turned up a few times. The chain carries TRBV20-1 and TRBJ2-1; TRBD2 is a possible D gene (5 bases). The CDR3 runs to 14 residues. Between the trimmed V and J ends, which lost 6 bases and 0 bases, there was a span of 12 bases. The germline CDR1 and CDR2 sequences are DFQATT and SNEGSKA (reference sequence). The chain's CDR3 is CSAKLGSSYNEQFF. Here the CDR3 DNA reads TGCAGTGCCAAACTAGGGAGCTCCTACAATGAGCAGTTCTTC.

In nucleotides, the CDR3 is TGTGCCAGCAGTGACCAAGAGACCCAGTACTTC. As protein: CASSDQETQYF. V and J are TRBV2 and TRBJ2-5; D gene unclear. The length of the CDR3 is 11 residues. V lost 3 bases and J lost 1, with 0 bases in between. CDR1 and CDR2 (germline): SNHLY, FYNNEI.

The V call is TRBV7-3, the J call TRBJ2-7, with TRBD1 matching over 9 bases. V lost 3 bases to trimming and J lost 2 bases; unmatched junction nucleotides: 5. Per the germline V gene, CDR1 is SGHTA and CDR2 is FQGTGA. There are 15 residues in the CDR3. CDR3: CASSFGQGSTYEQYF. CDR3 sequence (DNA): TGTGCCAGCAGCTTCGGACAGGGGTCCACCTACGAGCAGTACTTC.

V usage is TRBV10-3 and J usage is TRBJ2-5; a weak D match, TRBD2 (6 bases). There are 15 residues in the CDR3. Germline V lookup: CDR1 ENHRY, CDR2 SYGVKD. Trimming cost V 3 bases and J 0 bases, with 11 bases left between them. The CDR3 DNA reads TGTGCCATCAGTGATAACGGGGAGGACCAAGAGACCCAGTACTTC. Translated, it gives CAISDNGEDQETQYF.

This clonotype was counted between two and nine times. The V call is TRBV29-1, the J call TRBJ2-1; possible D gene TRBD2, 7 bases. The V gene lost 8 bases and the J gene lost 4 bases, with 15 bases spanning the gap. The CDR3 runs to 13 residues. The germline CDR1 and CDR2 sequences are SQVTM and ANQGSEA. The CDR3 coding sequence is TGCAGCTCTAGCGGAGGGGGATACAATGAGCAGTTCTTC. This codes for CSSSGGGYNEQFF.

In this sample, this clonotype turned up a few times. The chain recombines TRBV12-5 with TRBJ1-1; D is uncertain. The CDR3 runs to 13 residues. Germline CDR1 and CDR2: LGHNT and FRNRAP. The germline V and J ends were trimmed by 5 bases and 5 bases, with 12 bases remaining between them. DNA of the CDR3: TGTGCTAGTGGTGTCGGGGTCACGACTGAAGCTTTCTTT. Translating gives CASGVGVTTEAFF.

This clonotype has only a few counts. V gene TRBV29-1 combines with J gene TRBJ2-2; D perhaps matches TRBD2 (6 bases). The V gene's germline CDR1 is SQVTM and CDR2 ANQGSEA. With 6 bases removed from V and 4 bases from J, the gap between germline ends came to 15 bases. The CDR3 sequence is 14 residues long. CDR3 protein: CSVAGGRTTGELFF. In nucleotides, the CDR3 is TGCAGCGTGGCAGGAGGGAGGACCACCGGGGAGCTGTTTTTT.

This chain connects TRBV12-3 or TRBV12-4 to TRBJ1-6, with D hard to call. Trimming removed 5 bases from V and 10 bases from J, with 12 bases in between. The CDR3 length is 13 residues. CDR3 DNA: TGTGCCAGCAGTCCCCTCGGGGTATCACCCCTCCACTTT. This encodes CASSPLGVSPLHF.

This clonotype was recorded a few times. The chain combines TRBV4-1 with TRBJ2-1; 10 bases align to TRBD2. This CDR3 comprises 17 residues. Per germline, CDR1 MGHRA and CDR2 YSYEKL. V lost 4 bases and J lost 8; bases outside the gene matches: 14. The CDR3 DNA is TGCGCCAGCAGCCCCCTCTCAGCGGGAGGGCCGATCTATGAGCAGTTCTTC. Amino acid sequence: CASSPLSAGGPIYEQFF.

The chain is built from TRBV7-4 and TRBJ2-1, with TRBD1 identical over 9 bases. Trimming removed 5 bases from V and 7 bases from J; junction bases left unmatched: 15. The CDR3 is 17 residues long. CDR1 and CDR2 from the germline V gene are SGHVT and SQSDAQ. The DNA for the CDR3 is TGTGCCAGCAGCCCCCGCCGGGACAGGGAGCCTCTAAATGAGCAGTTCTTC. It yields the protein CASSPRRDREPLNEQFF.

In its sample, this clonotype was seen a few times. The CDR3 sequence: CASSPRTGLGSEQYF. In nucleotides, the CDR3 is TGTGCCAGCAGCCCGAGGACAGGACTTGGATCCGAGCAGTACTTC. The genes are TRBV14 and TRBJ2-7, with 7 bases identical to TRBD1. CDR1 and CDR2 (germline): SGHDN, FVKESK. The CDR3 contains 15 residues. V was pared by 4 bases and J by 6 bases, with 12 bases of the junction left unmatched. The full variable domain, with the rest looked up from reference TRBV14 and TRBJ2-7, is EAGVTQFPSHSVIEKGQTVTLRCDPISGHDNLYWYRRVMGKEIKFLLHFVKESKQDESGMPNNRFLAERTGGTYSTLKVQPAELEDSGVYFCASSPRTGLGSEQYFGPGTRLTVT.

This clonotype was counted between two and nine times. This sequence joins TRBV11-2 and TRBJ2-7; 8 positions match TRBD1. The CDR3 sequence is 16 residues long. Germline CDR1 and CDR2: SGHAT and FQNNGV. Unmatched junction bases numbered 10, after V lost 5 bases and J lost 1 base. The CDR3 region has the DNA TGTGCCAGCAGCCCAGCAAAGGACAGGGCGTCCTACGAGCAGTACTTC. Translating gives CASSPAKDRASYEQYF. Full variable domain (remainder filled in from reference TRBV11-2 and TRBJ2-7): EAGVAQSPRYKIIEKRQSVAFWCNPISGHATLYWYQQILGQGPKLLIQFQNNGVVDDSQLPKDRFSAERLKGVDSTLKIQPAKLEDSAVYLCASSPAKDRASYEQYFGPGTRLTVT.

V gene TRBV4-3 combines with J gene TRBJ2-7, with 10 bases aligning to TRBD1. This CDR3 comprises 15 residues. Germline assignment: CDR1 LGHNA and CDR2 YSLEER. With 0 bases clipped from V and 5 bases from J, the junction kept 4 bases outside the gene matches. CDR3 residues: CASSQEPTGGNEQYF. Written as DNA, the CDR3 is TGCGCCAGCAGCCAAGAGCCGACAGGGGGCAACGAGCAGTACTTC.

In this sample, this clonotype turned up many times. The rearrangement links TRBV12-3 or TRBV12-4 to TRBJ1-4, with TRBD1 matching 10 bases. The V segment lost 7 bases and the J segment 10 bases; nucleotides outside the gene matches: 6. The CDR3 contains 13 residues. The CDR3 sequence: CASKGQGFGKLFF. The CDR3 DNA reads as TGTGCCAGCAAGGGACAGGGGTTTGGAAAACTGTTTTTT.

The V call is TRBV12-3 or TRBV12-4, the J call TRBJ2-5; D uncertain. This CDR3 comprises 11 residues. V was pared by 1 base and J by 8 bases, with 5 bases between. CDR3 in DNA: TGTGCCAGCAGTTTAGGCTTAACCCAGTACTTC. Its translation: CASSLGLTQYF.

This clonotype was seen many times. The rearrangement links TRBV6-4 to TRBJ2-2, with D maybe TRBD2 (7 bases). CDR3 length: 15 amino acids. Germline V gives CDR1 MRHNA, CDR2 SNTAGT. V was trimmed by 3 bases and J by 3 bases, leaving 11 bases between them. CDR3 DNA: TGTGCCAGCAGTGAAGGAGGGGGGGACACCGGGGAGCTGTTTTTT. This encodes CASSEGGGDTGELFF.

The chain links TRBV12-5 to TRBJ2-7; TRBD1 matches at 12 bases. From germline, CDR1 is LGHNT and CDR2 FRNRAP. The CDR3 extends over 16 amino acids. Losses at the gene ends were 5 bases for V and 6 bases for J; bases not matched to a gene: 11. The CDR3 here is CASGPASGTGGIEQYF. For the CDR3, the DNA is TGTGCTAGTGGTCCCGCGTCCGGGACAGGGGGCATCGAGCAGTACTTC.

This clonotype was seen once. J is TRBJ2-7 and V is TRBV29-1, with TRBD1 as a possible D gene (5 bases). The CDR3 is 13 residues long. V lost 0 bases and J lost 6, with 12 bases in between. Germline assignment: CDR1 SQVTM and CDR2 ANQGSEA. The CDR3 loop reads CSVEETATAEQYF. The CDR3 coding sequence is TGCAGCGTTGAAGAGACAGCAACTGCCGAGCAGTACTTC.